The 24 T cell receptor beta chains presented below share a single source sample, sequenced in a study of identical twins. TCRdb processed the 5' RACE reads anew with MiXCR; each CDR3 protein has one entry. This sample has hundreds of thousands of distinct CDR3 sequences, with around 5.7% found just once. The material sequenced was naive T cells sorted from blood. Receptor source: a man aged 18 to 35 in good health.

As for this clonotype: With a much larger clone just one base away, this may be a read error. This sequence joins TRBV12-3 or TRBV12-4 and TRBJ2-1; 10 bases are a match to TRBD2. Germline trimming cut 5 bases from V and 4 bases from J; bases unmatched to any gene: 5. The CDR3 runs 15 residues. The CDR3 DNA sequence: TGTGCCAGCAGTCCCTCAGCGGGAGGGTACAATGAGCAGTTCTTC. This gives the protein CASSPSAGGYNEQFF.

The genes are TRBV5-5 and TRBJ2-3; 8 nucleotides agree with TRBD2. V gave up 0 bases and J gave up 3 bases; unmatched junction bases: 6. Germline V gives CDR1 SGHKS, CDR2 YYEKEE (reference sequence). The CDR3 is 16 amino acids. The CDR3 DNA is TGTGCCAGCAGCTTGGACCCTAGCGGGTTAACAGATACGCAGTATTTT. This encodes CASSLDPSGLTDTQYF.

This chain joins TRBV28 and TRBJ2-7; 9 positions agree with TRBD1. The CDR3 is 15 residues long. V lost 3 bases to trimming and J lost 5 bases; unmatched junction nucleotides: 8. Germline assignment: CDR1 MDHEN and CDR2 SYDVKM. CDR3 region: CASSFLGDRVNEQYF. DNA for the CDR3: TGTGCCAGCAGTTTTCTAGGGGACAGGGTCAACGAGCAGTACTTC.

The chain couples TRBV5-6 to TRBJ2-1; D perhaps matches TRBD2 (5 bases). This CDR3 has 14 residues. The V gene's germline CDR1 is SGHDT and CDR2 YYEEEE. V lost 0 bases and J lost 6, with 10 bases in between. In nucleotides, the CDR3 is TGTGCCAGCAGCTTGGGGGCGGGCCTCAATGAGCAGTTCTTC. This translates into CASSLGAGLNEQFF.

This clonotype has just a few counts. CDR3 coding DNA: TGTGCCAGCAGTTACTCCCCACGGGGACACACAGATACGCAGTATTTT. Protein product: CASSYSPRGHTDTQYF. The J gene is TRBJ2-3, the V gene TRBV6-5; D perhaps matches TRBD1 (6 bases). Germline loops: CDR1 MNHEY, CDR2 SVGAGI. The CDR3 runs 16 residues. V lost 0 bases, J lost 2 bases, and 12 bases lay in between.

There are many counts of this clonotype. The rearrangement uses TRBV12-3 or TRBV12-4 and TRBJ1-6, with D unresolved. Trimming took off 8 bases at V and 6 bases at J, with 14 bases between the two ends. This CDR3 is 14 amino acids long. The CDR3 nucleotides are TGTGCCAGCTCCCTCGGAGACTCTAATTCACCCCTCCACTTT. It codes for CASSLGDSNSPLHF.

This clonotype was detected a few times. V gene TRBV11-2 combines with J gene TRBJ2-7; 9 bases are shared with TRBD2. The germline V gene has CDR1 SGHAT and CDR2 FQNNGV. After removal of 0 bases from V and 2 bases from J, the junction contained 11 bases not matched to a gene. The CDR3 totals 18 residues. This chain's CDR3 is CASSLDPTGGRAPYEQYF. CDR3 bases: TGTGCCAGCAGCTTAGACCCCACTGGCGGGAGGGCCCCCTACGAGCAGTACTTC.

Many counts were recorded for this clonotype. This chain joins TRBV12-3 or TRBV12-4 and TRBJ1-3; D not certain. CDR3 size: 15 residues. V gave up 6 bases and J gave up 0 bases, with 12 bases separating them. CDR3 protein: CASSRDGTSGNTIYF. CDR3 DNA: TGTGCCAGCAGCCGCGACGGCACCTCTGGAAACACCATATATTTT.

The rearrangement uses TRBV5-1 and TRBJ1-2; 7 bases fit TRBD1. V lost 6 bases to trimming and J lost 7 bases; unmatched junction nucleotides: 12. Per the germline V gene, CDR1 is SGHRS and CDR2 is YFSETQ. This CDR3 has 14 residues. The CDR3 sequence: CASTGPRGGSGYTF. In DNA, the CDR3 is TGCGCCAGCACCGGGCCCAGGGGGGGATCTGGCTACACCTTC.

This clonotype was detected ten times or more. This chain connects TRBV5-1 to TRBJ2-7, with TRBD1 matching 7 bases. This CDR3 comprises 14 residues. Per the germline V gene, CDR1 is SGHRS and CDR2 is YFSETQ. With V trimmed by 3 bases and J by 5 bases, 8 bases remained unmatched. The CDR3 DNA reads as TGCGCCAGCAGCTCCACGACAGGGTACCACGAGCAGTACTTC. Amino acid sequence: CASSSTTGYHEQYF. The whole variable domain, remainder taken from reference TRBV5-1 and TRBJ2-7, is KAGVTQTPRYLIKTRGQQVTLSCSPISGHRSVSWYQQTPGQGLQFLFEYFSETQRNKGNFPGRFSGRQFSNSRSEMNVSTLELGDSALYLCASSSTTGYHEQYFGPGTRLTVT.

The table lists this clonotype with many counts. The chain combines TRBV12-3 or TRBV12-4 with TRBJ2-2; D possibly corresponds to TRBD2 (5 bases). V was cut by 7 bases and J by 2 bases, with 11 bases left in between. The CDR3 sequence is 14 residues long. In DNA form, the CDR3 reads TGTGCCAGCACCTCGGGATCAAACACCGGGGAGCTGTTTTTT. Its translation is CASTSGSNTGELFF.

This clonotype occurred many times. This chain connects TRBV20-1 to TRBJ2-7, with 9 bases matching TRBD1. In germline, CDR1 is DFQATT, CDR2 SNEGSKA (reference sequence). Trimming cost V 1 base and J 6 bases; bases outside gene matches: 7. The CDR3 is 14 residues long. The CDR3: CSARAGTGRSEQYV. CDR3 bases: TGCAGTGCTAGAGCCGGGACAGGGAGGAGCGAGCAGTACGTC.

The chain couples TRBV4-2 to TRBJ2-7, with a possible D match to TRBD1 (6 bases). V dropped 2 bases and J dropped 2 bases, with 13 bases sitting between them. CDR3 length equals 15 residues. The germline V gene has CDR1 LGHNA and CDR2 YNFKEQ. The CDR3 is CASSQTPGDTYEQYF. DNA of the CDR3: TGTGCCAGCAGCCAAACGCCAGGGGACACCTACGAGCAGTACTTC.

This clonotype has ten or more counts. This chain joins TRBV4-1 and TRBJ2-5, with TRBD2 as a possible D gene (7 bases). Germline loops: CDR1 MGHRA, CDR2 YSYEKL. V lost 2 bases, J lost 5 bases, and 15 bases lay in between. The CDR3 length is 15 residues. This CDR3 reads CASSQRGRGGETQYF. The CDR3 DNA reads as TGCGCCAGCAGCCAAAGGGGAAGGGGGGGTGAGACCCAGTACTTC.

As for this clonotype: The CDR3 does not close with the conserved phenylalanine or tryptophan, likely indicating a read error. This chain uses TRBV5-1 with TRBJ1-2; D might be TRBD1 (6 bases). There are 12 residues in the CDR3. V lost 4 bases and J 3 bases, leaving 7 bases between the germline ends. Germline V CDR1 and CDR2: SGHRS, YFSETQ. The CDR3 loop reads CASSGTYYGYTC. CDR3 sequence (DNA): TGCGCCAGCAGCGGGACATACTATGGCTACACCTGC.

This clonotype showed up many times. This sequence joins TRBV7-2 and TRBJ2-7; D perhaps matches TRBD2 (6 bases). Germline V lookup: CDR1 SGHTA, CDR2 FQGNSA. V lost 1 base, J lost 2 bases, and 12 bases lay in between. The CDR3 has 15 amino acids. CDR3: CASSLDGTLTYEQYV. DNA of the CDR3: TGTGCCAGCAGCTTAGACGGGACTTTAACCTACGAGCAGTACGTC.

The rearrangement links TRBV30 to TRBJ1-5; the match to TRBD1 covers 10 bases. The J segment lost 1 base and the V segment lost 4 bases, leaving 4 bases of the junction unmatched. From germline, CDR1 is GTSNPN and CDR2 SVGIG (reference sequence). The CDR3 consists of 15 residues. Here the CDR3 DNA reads TGTGCCTGGAATCCGGGACAGGGGAGCAATCAGCCCCAGCATTTT. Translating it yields CAWNPGQGSNQPQHF.

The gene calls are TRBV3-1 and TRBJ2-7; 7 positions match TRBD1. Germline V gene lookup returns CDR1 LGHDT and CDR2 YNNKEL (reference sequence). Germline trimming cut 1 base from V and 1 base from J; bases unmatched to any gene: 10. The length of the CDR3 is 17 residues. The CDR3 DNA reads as TGTGCCAGCAGCCAAGCGTTCAAGGGGGCGCAATCCTACGAGCAGTACTTC. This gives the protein CASSQAFKGAQSYEQYF.

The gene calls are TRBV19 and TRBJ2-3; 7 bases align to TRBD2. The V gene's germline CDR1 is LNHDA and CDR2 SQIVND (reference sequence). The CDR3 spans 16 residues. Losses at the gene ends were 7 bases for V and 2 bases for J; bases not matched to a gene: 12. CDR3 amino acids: CASTKEASGITDTQYF. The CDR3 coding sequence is TGTGCCAGTACCAAGGAGGCTAGCGGCATCACAGATACGCAGTATTTT.

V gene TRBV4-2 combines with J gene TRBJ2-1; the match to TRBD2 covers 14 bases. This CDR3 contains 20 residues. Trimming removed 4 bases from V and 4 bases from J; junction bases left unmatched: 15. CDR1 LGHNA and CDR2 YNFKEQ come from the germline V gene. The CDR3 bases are TGTGCCAGCAGCCTCGAGCTGACTAGCGGGAGGGCCAAGGGGTACAATGAGCAGTTCTTC. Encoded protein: CASSLELTSGRAKGYNEQFF.

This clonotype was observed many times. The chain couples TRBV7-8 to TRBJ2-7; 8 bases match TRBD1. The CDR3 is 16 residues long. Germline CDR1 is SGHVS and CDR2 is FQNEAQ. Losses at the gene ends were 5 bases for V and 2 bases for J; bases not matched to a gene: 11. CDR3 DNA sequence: TGTGCCAGCAGCCCAACGGACAGGGAAGCAGCCTACGAGCAGTACTTC. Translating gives CASSPTDREAAYEQYF.

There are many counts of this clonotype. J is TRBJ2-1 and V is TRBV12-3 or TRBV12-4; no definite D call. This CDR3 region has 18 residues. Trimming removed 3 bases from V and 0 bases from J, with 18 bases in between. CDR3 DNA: TGTGCCAGCAGTTTGGCGGTCGGGCCCAGTAGCTCCTACAATGAGCAGTTCTTC. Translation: CASSLAVGPSSSYNEQFF.

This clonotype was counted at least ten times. DNA for the CDR3: TGTGCCACCGGGACTTTTTCAAACTATGGCTACACCTTC. Its translation: CATGTFSNYGYTF. V and J are TRBV6-6 and TRBJ1-2; D may be TRBD1 (5 bases). Germline CDR1 MNHNY, CDR2 SVGAGI (reference sequence). CDR3 length equals 13 residues. V lost 10 bases and J 2 bases, leaving 14 bases between the germline ends.

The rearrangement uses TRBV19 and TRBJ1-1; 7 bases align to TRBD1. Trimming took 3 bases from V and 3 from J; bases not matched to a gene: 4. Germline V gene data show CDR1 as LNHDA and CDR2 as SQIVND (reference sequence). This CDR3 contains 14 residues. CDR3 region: CASSIEGTDTEAFF. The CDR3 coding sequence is TGTGCCAGTAGTATTGAGGGGACAGACACTGAAGCTTTCTTT.